A single sample is the source of the 17 T cell receptor beta chains below, sequenced in a study of blood T cell repertoires in COVID-19 (dated by TCRdb to 2020 to 2022). The library was produced with the immunoSEQ multiplex PCR assay. In TCRdb, the immuneACCESS table is reduced to in-frame sequences with V and J assigned. These tables do not hold every clone; where another copy was compared, an unresolved V gene accounts for under half, and the others remain unexplained. This sample gives around 320,000 clones in total; under 90% of them show up just once. Approximately 2.9% of the sample belongs to the ten largest clones. The material sequenced was PBMCs or T cells enriched from blood (not recorded which). The origin of the receptors is a woman aged 45-59 years who had been exposed to COVID-19.

The chain recombines TRBV9 with TRBJ1-4, with D possibly being TRBD1 (5 bases). The CDR3 length is 15 residues. From germline, CDR1 is SGDLS and CDR2 YYNGEE. Trimming took off 3 bases at V and 8 bases at J, with 17 bases between the two ends. DNA of the CDR3: TGTGCCAGCAGCGATGCAGGCCCGGGGGACGAAAAACTGTTTTTT. Translating gives CASSDAGPGDEKLFF.

This chain links TRBV12-3 or TRBV12-4 with TRBJ2-3, with D maybe TRBD2 (6 bases). The CDR3 covers 12 residues. V lost 6 bases and J 8 bases, leaving 12 bases between the germline ends. In nucleotides, the CDR3 is TGTGCCAGCAGGCCTAGCGTCGGTACGCAGTATTTT. Its translation is CASRPSVGTQYF.

The chain uses TRBV14 and TRBJ2-7, with a weak D call TRBD2 (5 bases). The CDR3 extends over 14 amino acids. The V end lost 3 bases, the J end lost 4 bases, and 13 bases lay between the germline ends. Germline V lookup: CDR1 SGHDN, CDR2 FVKESK. Here the CDR3 reads CASSQRAAAYEQYF. Written as DNA, the CDR3 is TGTGCCAGCAGCCAGAGAGCGGCAGCTTACGAGCAGTACTTC.

The chain is built from TRBV7-9 and TRBJ2-3; tentative D call: TRBD2 (6 bases). The CDR3 runs 14 residues. V was trimmed by 11 bases and J by 0 bases, leaving 15 bases between them. Germline CDR1 is SEHNR and CDR2 is FQNEAQ (reference sequence). The CDR3 protein is CALGRGGSTDTQYF. Written as DNA, the CDR3 is TGTGCCCTTGGTAGGGGAGGAAGCACAGATACGCAGTATTTT.

The chain couples TRBV30 to TRBJ2-3; 14 bases line up with TRBD2. The germline gives CDR1 GTSNPN, CDR2 SVGIG (reference sequence). V trimming: 3 bases; J trimming: 1 base; junction bases outside the gene matches: 3. CDR3 length equals 16 residues. In DNA, the CDR3 is TGTGCCTGGAGCGAGGGACTAGCGGGGGGCACAGATACGCAGTATTTT. Translation: CAWSEGLAGGTDTQYF.

V usage is TRBV24-1 and J usage is TRBJ1-2; D is uncertain. CDR1 KGHDR and CDR2 SFDVKD come from the germline V gene. V was shortened by 3 bases and J by 2 bases, with 6 bases between the two germline ends. CDR3 length: 13 residues. CDR3 loop: CATSDGLNYGYTF. The CDR3 region has the DNA TGTGCCACCAGTGATGGCCTGAACTATGGCTACACCTTC.

The J gene is TRBJ1-1, the V gene TRBV6-5, with 7 bases aligning to TRBD1. CDR3 length equals 14 residues. Per the germline V gene, CDR1 is MNHEY and CDR2 is SVGAGI. Trimming removed 7 bases from V and 4 bases from J; junction bases left unmatched: 9. CDR3 amino acids: CASKGGGGFTEAFF. The DNA for the CDR3 is TGTGCCAGCAAAGGAGGAGGGGGCTTCACTGAAGCTTTCTTT.

The chain combines TRBV27 with TRBJ2-6; no clear D. The germline V gene has CDR1 MNHEY and CDR2 SMNVEV (reference sequence). The CDR3 length is 17 residues. The V end was cut by 3 bases, the J end by 0 bases, with 12 bases between. The CDR3 loop reads CASSFNSFLSGANVLTF. The DNA of the CDR3 is TGTGCCAGCAGTTTTAACAGTTTTCTCTCTGGGGCCAACGTCCTGACTTTC.

The chain links TRBV5-6 to TRBJ1-1, with TRBD1 matching over 9 bases. The length of the CDR3 is 17 residues. The V and J ends lost 0 bases and 0 bases, in that order; junction bases with no gene match: 6. CDR1 and CDR2 from the germline V gene are SGHDT and YYEEEE. The CDR3, as DNA: TGTGCCAGCAGCTTGGCGTGGACAGGGGTAATGAACACTGAAGCTTTCTTT. Translated, it gives CASSLAWTGVMNTEAFF.

This clone was observed a handful of times. The chain has TRBV28 and TRBJ1-1, with D hard to call. Trimming stripped 11 bases from V and 2 bases from J, with 18 bases between. Germline V CDR1 and CDR2: MDHEN, SYDVKM. CDR3 length equals 14 residues. CDR3 sequence: CAGGKAEINTEAFF. CDR3 nucleotides: TGTGCCGGAGGCAAGGCGGAAATCAACACTGAAGCTTTCTTT.

The chain recombines TRBV4-2 with TRBJ2-5; 9 nucleotides line up with TRBD1. This CDR3 is 16 amino acids long. With V trimmed by 0 bases and J by 6 bases, 8 bases remained unmatched. CDR1 LGHNA and CDR2 YNFKEQ come from the germline V gene. CDR3 loop: CASSQDLQGARKTQYF. Written as DNA, the CDR3 is TGTGCCAGCAGCCAAGATTTACAGGGGGCGAGAAAGACCCAGTACTTC.

This sequence joins TRBV27 and TRBJ1-4; 8 bases match TRBD1. Germline lookup yields CDR1 MNHEY and CDR2 SMNVEV (reference sequence). The J segment lost 3 bases and the V segment lost 5 bases, leaving 11 bases of the junction unmatched. This CDR3 comprises 17 residues. The CDR3 DNA is TGTGCCAGCAGTCGTTACAGGGGGGCTCTACCTAATGAAAAACTGTTTTTT. Amino acids: CASSRYRGALPNEKLFF. The whole variable domain, remainder taken from reference TRBV27 and TRBJ1-4, is EAQVTQNPRYLITVTGKKLTVTCSQNMNHEYMSWYRQDPGLGLRQIYYSMNVEVTDKGDVPEGYKVSRKEKRNFPLILESPSPNQTSLYFCASSRYRGALPNEKLFFGSGTQLSVL.

This chain links TRBV6-1 with TRBJ1-3; no reliable D call. This CDR3 region has 15 residues. V was trimmed by 2 bases and J by 1 base, leaving 9 bases between them. Germline values: CDR1 MNHNS, CDR2 SASEGT. The CDR3 region is CASSEFSRSGNTIYF. The CDR3 coding sequence is TGTGCCAGCAGTGAATTTTCGAGATCTGGAAACACCATATATTTT.

This chain uses TRBV7-9 with TRBJ1-2, with 10 nucleotides matching TRBD1. Germline-derived CDR1 and CDR2 are SEHNR and FQNEAQ (reference sequence). V dropped 5 bases and J dropped 4; count of bases not matched to a gene: 7. CDR3 length: 15 amino acids. CDR3 sequence (DNA): TGTGCCAGCAGCAGATCGACAGGGGGCGTCTATGGCTACACCTTC. Its protein product is CASSRSTGGVYGYTF. Combining the CDR3 with reference TRBV7-9 and TRBJ1-2 gives the whole variable domain DTGVSQNPRHKITKRGQNVTFRCDPISEHNRLYWYRQTLGQGPEFLTYFQNEAQLEKSRLLSDRFSAERPKGSFSTLEIQRTEQGDSAMYLCASSRSTGGVYGYTFGSGTRLTVV.

The chain uses TRBV20-1 and TRBJ2-2, with D maybe TRBD2 (5 bases). The germline V gene encodes CDR1 DFQATT and CDR2 SNEGSKA (reference sequence). The CDR3 runs 15 residues. The V gene lost 3 bases and the J gene lost 1 base, with 12 bases spanning the gap. CDR3 loop: CSASLTGKNTGELFF. DNA for the CDR3: TGCAGTGCTAGTTTAACGGGGAAGAACACCGGGGAGCTGTTTTTT.

The rearrangement links TRBV27 to TRBJ2-1; the match to TRBD1 covers 7 bases. The V gene end was trimmed by 2 bases and the J gene end by 5 bases; junction bases not matched to a gene: 6. The CDR3 runs 15 residues. Germline CDR1 and CDR2: MNHEY and SMNVEV (reference sequence). The CDR3 loop reads CASSLGQGDHNEQFF. In DNA form, the CDR3 reads TGTGCCAGCAGTTTAGGGCAGGGGGATCACAATGAGCAGTTCTTC.

The chain couples TRBV13 to TRBJ2-1, with D perhaps TRBD1 (5 bases). The germline gives CDR1 PRHDT, CDR2 FYEKMQ (reference sequence). The CDR3 length is 16 residues. Trimming shortened V by 5 bases and J by 9 bases, and 23 bases separated the two germline ends. The CDR3 DNA reads as TGTGCCAGCAGCCCTCGTGGGGCCACCGGAAAGAGTGAGCAGTTCTTC. Protein sequence: CASSPRGATGKSEQFF.